This TCR beta chain was identified in a study of T cell responses to AZD1222 COVID-19 vaccine. The table came from immunoSEQ multiplex PCR; TCRdb's copy has only in-frame clones and leaves some out. The top ten hold 2.5% to 3.5% of the sample, which has over 95,000 clones, around 87% seen once. Germline V gene lookup returns CDR1 MNHEY and CDR2 SVGEGT. The length of the CDR3 is 17 residues. V lost 2 bases, J lost 7 bases, and 10 bases stayed unmatched. The sample holds one count of this clone. The clonotype comes from an adult in good health. The chain recombines TRBV6-2 or TRBV6-3 with TRBJ1-5; TRBD1 agrees at 11 bases. Here the sequenced sample was peripheral blood, taken on day 0 of AZD1222 vaccination. The CDR3: CASSYVTGQGEKQPQHF. The CDR3 DNA reads as TGTGCCAGCAGTTACGTTACGGGACAGGGGGAAAAACAGCCCCAGCATTTT.